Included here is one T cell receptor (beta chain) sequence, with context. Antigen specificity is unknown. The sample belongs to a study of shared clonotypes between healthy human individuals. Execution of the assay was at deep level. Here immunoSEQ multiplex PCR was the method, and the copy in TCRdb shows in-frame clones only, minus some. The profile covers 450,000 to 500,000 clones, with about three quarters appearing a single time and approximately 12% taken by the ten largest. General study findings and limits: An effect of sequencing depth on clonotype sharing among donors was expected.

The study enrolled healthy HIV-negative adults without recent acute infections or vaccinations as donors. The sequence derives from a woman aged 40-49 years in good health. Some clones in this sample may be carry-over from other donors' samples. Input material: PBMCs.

The CDR3 region is CATKTGQSGNTIYF. CDR3 DNA: TGTGCCACTAAGACAGGGCAGTCTGGAAACACCATATATTTT. The rearrangement uses TRBV2 and TRBJ1-3; 7 nucleotides line up with TRBD1. This CDR3 has 14 amino acids. Germline assignment: CDR1 SNHLY and CDR2 FYNNEI. V lost 10 bases, J lost 1 base, and 7 bases stayed unmatched.